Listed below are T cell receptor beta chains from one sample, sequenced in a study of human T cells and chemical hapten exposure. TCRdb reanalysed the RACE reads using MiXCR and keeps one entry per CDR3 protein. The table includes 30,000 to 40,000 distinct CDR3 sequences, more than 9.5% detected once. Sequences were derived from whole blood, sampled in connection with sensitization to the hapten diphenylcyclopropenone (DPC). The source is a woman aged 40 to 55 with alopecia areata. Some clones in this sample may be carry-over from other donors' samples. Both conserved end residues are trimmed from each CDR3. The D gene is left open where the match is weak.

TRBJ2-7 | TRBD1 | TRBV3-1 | ASSQDQGAIGEQY
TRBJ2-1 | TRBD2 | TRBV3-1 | ASSQDRLAGGEQF
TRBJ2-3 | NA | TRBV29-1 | SVEGGGDTQY
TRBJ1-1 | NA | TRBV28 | ASSPRAF
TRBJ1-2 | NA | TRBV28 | ASSSPPGPGYT
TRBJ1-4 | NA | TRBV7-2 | ASSPPGPMGYEKLF
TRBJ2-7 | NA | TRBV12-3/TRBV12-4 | ASSFTRRNEQY
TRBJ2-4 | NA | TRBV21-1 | ASSKSPGLAKNIQY
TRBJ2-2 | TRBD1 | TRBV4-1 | ASSQLRGPNTGELF
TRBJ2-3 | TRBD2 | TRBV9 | ASSVVAGGQYADTQY
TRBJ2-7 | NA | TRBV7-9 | ASSSTGEQY
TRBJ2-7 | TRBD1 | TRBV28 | ASSLGQDRTYEQY
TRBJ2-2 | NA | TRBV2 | ASSVDTGELF
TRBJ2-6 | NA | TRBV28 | ASNRGLPGANVLT
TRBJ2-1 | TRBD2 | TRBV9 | ASSPKGERGTLNEQF
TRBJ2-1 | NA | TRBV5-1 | ASSFSTGAANEQF
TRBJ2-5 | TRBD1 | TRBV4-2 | ASSQGLANHPLGQEQETQY
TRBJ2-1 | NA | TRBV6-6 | ASSYWGRNNEQF
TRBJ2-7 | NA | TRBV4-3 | ASSQDEFRGWFAYEQY
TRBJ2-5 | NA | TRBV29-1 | SFNGAATLPQY
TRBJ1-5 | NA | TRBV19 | ASSMGARAIGNQPQH
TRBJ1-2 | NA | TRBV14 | ASSLGPGQIYGYT
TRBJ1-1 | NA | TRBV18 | ASSPQNTEAF
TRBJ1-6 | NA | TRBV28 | ASSFPQRPSPLH
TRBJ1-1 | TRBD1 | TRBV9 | ASSFAGTGNTEAF
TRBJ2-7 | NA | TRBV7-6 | ASSLAPQGTYEQY
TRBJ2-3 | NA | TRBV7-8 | ASSLARSRGTSTDTQY
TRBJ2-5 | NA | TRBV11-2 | ASSGDLETQY
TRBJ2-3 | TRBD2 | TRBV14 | ASSPGLAGGPRHTDTQY
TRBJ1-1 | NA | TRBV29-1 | SVHPRGNTEAF
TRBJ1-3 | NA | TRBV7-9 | ASSLQGAGNTIY
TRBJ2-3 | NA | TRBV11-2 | ASSTRLYTDTQY
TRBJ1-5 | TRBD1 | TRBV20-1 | SASGGQGNQPQH
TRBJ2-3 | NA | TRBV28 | ASSDPQVGTDTQY
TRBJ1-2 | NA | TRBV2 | ASRPDSPNYGYT
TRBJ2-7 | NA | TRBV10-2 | ASSGGEQY
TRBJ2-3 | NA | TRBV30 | AWSVESTDTQY
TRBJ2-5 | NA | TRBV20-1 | SARDHTETQY
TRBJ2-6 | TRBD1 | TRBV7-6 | ASSPRTGRDNVLT
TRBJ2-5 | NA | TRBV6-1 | ASSVQGVWEETQY
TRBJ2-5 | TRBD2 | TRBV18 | ASSPIAGVGRETQY
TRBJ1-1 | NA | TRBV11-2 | ASSPRPAEAF
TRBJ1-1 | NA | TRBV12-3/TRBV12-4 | ASSRTQNTEAF